The present T cell receptor (beta chain) was sequenced within a study of T cells after yellow fever vaccination. Study outcomes and limitations: Most clones from primary vaccination resurfaced after the booster (about 95% CD4, around 91% CD8). On re-exposure, the response was weaker but peaked faster, at day 5 versus 15. The study noted that FACS-sorted repertoires could contain abundant clonotypes contaminating from the bulk population.

V lost 0 bases, J lost 2 bases, and 12 bases lay in between. The CDR3 covers 16 residues. Germline CDR1 is LGHNA and CDR2 is YSLEER. This clonotype was picked up many times. Its matching antigen is unknown. TCR cDNA, made by 5'RACE template switching, carried an added universal primer site and UMIs. From the 5' RACE reads, TCRdb called clonotypes with MiXCR, one entry per CDR3 protein. The table records hundreds of thousands of distinct CDR3 sequences, around 6.4% of them present only once. The receptor's source is a man between 25 and 39 years old who received the YFV17D yellow fever vaccine. The rearrangement joins TRBV4-3 to TRBJ2-3, with no clear D. The specimen comprised PBMCs, sampled 5 days after the yellow fever booster vaccination. This chain's CDR3 is CASSQEGHLSTDTQYF. CDR3 sequence (DNA): TGCGCCAGCAGCCAAGAAGGTCACCTTTCCACAGATACGCAGTATTTT.